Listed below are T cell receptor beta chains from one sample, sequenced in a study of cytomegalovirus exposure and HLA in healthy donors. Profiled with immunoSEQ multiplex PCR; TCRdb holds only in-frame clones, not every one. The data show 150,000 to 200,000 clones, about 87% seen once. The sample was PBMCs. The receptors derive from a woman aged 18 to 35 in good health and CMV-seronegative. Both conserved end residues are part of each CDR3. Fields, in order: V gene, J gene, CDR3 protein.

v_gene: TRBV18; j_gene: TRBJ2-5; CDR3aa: CASSLLQGQETQYF
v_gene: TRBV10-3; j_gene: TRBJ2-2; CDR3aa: CAISSFIQGENTGELFF
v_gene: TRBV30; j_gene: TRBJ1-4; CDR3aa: CAWRGTGAWGNEKLFF
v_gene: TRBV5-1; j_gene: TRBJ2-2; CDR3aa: CASSLGTQDTGELFF
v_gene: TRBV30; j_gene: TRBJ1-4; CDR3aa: CAWTATNEKLFF
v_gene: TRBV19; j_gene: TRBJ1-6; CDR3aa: CASSMDSSYNSPLHF
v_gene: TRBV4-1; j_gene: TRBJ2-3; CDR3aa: CASSQVQADTQYF
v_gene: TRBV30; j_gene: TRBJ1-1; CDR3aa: CAWDRTGGWITEAFF
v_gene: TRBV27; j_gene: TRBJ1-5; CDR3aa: CASSYGVGINQPQHF
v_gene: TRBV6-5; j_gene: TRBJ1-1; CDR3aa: CASSYSPTGNTEAFF
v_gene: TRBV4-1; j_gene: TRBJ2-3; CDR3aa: CASSRGQGSGTDTQYF
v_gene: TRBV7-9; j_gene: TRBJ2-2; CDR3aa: CASSPAGDRGGHGELFF
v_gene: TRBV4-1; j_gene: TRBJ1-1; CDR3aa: CASSQTPRTGPSPEAFF